A selection of T cell receptor beta chains follows, all from one sample in a study of CD8 T cells in ankylosing spondylitis. In TCRdb, the 5' RACE reads were re-called with MiXCR into one record per CDR3 protein. The table shows around 540,000 distinct CDR3 sequences, with about an eighth occurring only once. Sequencing was carried out using blood, either unsorted or a sorted T cell fraction (not recorded which). The receptors stem from a male donor with ankylosing spondylitis. CDR3s include the opening cysteine and the closing phenylalanine or tryptophan. The D gene is left open where the match is weak. Only some rows state a clone size, as once, few, many or a class for expanded clones.

clone_size	j_call	v_call	d_call	cdr3_aa	cdr3_nt
-	TRBJ2-7	TRBV5-1	TRBD1	CASSPDRGREISYEQYF	TGCGCCAGCAGCCCAGACAGGGGGCGCGAGATATCCTACGAGCAGTACTTC
-	TRBJ2-7	TRBV10-2	TRBD1	CASGKTGTGFNGVEQYF	TGCGCCAGCGGAAAGACCGGGACAGGTTTTAACGGGGTCGAGCAGTACTTC
few	TRBJ1-5	TRBV21-1	-	CASSKGRGLWGNQPQHF	TGTGCCAGCAGCAAGGGTAGGGGGCTTTGGGGCAATCAGCCCCAGCATTTT
-	TRBJ2-1	TRBV18	TRBD1	CASLRTGAYNEQFF	TGTGCCAGCCTCCGGACAGGAGCCTACAATGAGCAGTTCTTC
many	TRBJ2-2	TRBV7-9	-	CASSLEPGELFF	TGTGCCAGCAGCTTAGAACCGGGGGAGCTGTTTTTT
-	TRBJ2-1	TRBV27	-	CASSLQGRLSYNEQFF	TGTGCCAGCAGCCTACAGGGACGACTCTCCTACAATGAGCAGTTCTTC
many	TRBJ1-2	TRBV5-1	-	CASSSGSGTVLGYTF	TGCGCCAGCAGCTCAGGGTCAGGGACCGTGCTGGGCTACACCTTC
few	TRBJ2-2	TRBV12-3/TRBV12-4	-	CASRTLETGELFF	TGTGCCAGCAGGACACTAGAAACCGGGGAGCTGTTTTTT
many	TRBJ2-1	TRBV29-1	-	CSVDRGSNPYNEQFF	TGCAGCGTTGACCGGGGCAGCAATCCCTACAATGAGCAGTTCTTC
few	TRBJ2-1	TRBV12-3/TRBV12-4	-	CASTLFSGNEQFF	TGTGCCAGCACTCTGTTTTCGGGGAATGAGCAGTTCTTC
-	TRBJ1-1	TRBV24-1	-	CATKGRVNTEAFF	TGTGCCACCAAGGGGAGAGTGAACACTGAAGCTTTCTTT
many	TRBJ2-7	TRBV5-1	TRBD1	CASSYSRTGGYEQYF	TGCGCCAGCAGCTACTCAAGGACAGGGGGCTACGAGCAGTACTTC
many	TRBJ1-6	TRBV25-1	TRBD1	CASSVMGQGGSPLHF	TGTGCCAGCAGCGTTATGGGACAGGGAGGTTCACCCCTCCACTTT
many	TRBJ2-3	TRBV5-1	TRBD2	CASSPLGAGALDTQYF	TGCGCCAGCAGCCCCTTGGGAGCGGGAGCCTTAGATACGCAGTATTTT
-	TRBJ2-1	TRBV5-5	-	CASSLVGQGQFF	TGTGCCAGCAGCTTGGTCGGCCAGGGGCAGTTCTTC
many	TRBJ2-1	TRBV12-3/TRBV12-4	-	CASSLRYNEQFF	TGTGCCAGCAGTTTGCGATACAATGAGCAGTTCTTC
-	TRBJ2-1	TRBV6-1	TRBD2	CASRTTSGRPHEQFF	TGTGCCAGCAGAACCACTAGCGGGAGGCCCCATGAGCAGTTCTTC
few	TRBJ1-1	TRBV29-1	TRBD1	CSVVRGQDNTEAFF	TGCAGCGTTGTTAGGGGACAGGACAACACTGAAGCTTTCTTT
-	TRBJ2-3	TRBV30	TRBD2	CAWSVRRENTQYF	TGTGCCTGGAGTGTAAGGCGGGAGAATACGCAGTATTTT
many	TRBJ2-1	TRBV3-1	-	CASSPLQLAANEQFF	TGTGCCAGCAGCCCCCTTCAGCTCGCCGCGAATGAGCAGTTCTTC
-	TRBJ1-1	TRBV11-2	TRBD1	CASSLGWDSPPNTEAFF	TGTGCCAGCAGCTTAGGTTGGGACAGTCCTCCCAACACTGAAGCTTTCTTT
-	TRBJ1-3	TRBV24-1	TRBD1	CATSDPGQGGDTIYF	TGTGCCACCAGTGACCCGGGACAGGGGGGAGACACCATATATTTT
few	TRBJ1-2	TRBV20-1	-	CSAGGTMYGYTF	TGCAGTGCGGGGGGGACTATGTATGGCTACACCTTC
-	TRBJ2-2	TRBV20-1	-	CSARVPGSGELFF	TGCAGTGCTAGAGTTCCAGGGTCCGGGGAGCTGTTTTTT
few	TRBJ1-4	TRBV20-1	-	CSASGPGGEKLFF	TGCAGTGCTAGCGGACCCGGGGGTGAAAAACTGTTTTTT
few	TRBJ1-3	TRBV7-8	-	CASSLDRPGNTIYF	TGTGCCAGCAGCTTGGACAGACCTGGAAACACCATATATTTT
-	TRBJ1-6	TRBV20-1	TRBD1	CSARRTGGDSPLHF	TGCAGTGCTCGCAGGACAGGGGGCGACTCACCCCTCCACTTT
few	TRBJ1-4	TRBV5-6	-	CASSFLSGATNEKLFF	TGTGCCAGCAGCTTTCTCAGTGGAGCAACTAATGAAAAACTGTTTTTT
few	TRBJ2-7	TRBV20-1	-	CSASGRTLSYEQYF	TGCAGTGCTAGTGGGAGGACCCTCTCCTACGAGCAGTACTTC
-	TRBJ2-5	TRBV9	-	CASSVGPGETQYF	TGTGCCAGCAGCGTAGGTCCGGGGGAGACCCAGTACTTC
-	TRBJ2-3	TRBV5-1	-	CASSPDSVGNTDTQYF	TGCGCCAGCAGTCCGGACAGCGTGGGAAACACAGATACGCAGTATTTT
few	TRBJ2-5	TRBV10-2	-	CASSPDPKRAQYF	TGCGCCAGCAGTCCAGATCCCAAGAGGGCCCAGTACTTC
few	TRBJ1-4	TRBV27	TRBD1	CASSDGDRRGEKLFF	TGTGCCAGCAGCGACGGGGACAGGCGAGGGGAAAAACTGTTTTTT
-	TRBJ2-3	TRBV10-3	-	CAIRTGTSTDTQYF	TGTGCCATCAGGACCGGGACTAGCACAGATACGCAGTATTTT
-	TRBJ2-1	TRBV7-2	TRBD2	CASSLYSGRNNEQFF	TGTGCCAGCAGCTTATACAGCGGGAGGAACAATGAGCAGTTCTTC
-	TRBJ2-1	TRBV5-1	-	CASSPASGPSYNEQFF	TGCGCCAGCAGCCCGGCGTCGGGGCCCTCCTACAATGAGCAGTTCTTC
many	TRBJ2-2	TRBV5-1	-	CASSLTGQGGGELFF	TGCGCCAGCAGTCTCACGGGGCAGGGCGGCGGGGAGCTGTTTTTT
many	TRBJ2-2	TRBV20-1	-	CSARDSGLLTGELFF	TGCAGTGCTAGAGACTCGGGACTCTTGACCGGGGAGCTGTTTTTT
many	TRBJ2-3	TRBV4-2	-	CASSRERVGDTQYF	TGTGCCAGCAGCCGCGAGCGGGTAGGAGATACGCAGTATTTT
few	TRBJ1-1	TRBV11-2	TRBD1	CASRNWDRVLNTEAFF	TGTGCCAGCAGAAACTGGGACAGGGTCTTGAACACTGAAGCTTTCTTT